These 23 T cell receptor beta chains originate from one sample sequenced in a study of blood T cells in healthy people across ages. A J-beta primer mix and a sample-barcoded 5' primer were used in a second PCR of roughly 6 to 12 cycles. Each CDR3 protein is one row after TCRdb ran MiXCR on the 5' RACE reads. Of about a million distinct CDR3 sequences detected, around 46% appear once; the ten largest clones hold about an eighth. The sequencing input was blood. The receptors stem from a man aged 30 to 45 in good health.

This clonotype occurred a few times. This sequence joins TRBV7-9 and TRBJ2-5; no definite D call. The CDR3 covers 15 residues. Per the germline V gene, CDR1 is SEHNR and CDR2 is FQNEAQ (reference sequence). The V end was cut by 2 bases, the J end by 2 bases, with 12 bases between. The DNA of the CDR3 is TGTGCCAGCAGCTTACTCGGCCGGGTACAAGAGACCCAGTACTTC. Protein sequence: CASSLLGRVQETQYF.

V gene TRBV4-1 combines with J gene TRBJ1-2, with D maybe TRBD1 (5 bases). Trimming removed 4 bases at V and 4 bases at J, with 16 bases between. CDR1 and CDR2 from the germline V gene are MGHRA and YSYEKL. The CDR3 is 15 residues long. The CDR3 bases are TGCGCCAGCAGCCCACAAGAGGGCGGGACCTATGGCTACACCTTC. Residues: CASSPQEGGTYGYTF.

V is TRBV4-1 and J is TRBJ2-1; maybe TRBD2 (5 bases). V lost 3 bases, J lost 7 bases, and 13 bases lay in between. Germline assignment: CDR1 MGHRA and CDR2 YSYEKL. The CDR3 runs to 14 residues. CDR3 sequence (DNA): TGCGCCAGCAGCCACGCCCCGGGGTCAAATGAGCAGTTCTTC. It specifies CASSHAPGSNEQFF.

V gene TRBV5-6 combines with J gene TRBJ1-1, with D possibly being TRBD1 (5 bases). CDR1 is SGHDT, CDR2 YYEEEE, per germline. CDR3 length: 16 amino acids. Trimming cost V 0 bases and J 1 base, with 13 bases left between them. For the CDR3, the DNA is TGTGCCAGCAGCTTGGGCGACGCAGGGTGGAACACTGAAGCTTTCTTT. Residues: CASSLGDAGWNTEAFF.

The V and J genes are TRBV27 and TRBJ1-2, with D uncertain. The CDR3 length is 14 residues. The germline CDR1 and CDR2 sequences are MNHEY and SMNVEV (reference sequence). The V end was cut by 5 bases, the J end by 2 bases, with 12 bases between. The DNA for the CDR3 is TGTGCCAGCAGTCCGACGACACTGAACTATGGCTACACCTTC. Encoded protein: CASSPTTLNYGYTF.

This clonotype was found once. The chain uses TRBV6-2 or TRBV6-3 and TRBJ2-7; D perhaps matches TRBD1 (6 bases). The CDR3 spans 13 residues. The germline CDR1 and CDR2 sequences are MNHEY and SVGEGT. V was clipped by 11 bases and J by 1 base, with 15 bases between them. The CDR3: CASRDIGSYEQYF. The CDR3 nucleotides read TGTGCCTCCCGGGACATAGGTTCCTACGAGCAGTACTTC.

This clonotype has just a few counts. The chain carries TRBV5-1 and TRBJ2-1, with 7 nucleotides matching TRBD2. The CDR3 is 14 residues long. With V trimmed by 0 bases and J by 9 bases, 6 bases remained unmatched. Germline V gene lookup returns CDR1 SGHRS and CDR2 YFSETQ. This CDR3 is CASSLGEGLSEQFF. The CDR3 DNA is TGCGCCAGCAGCTTGGGGGAGGGGCTCAGTGAGCAGTTCTTC.

The chain couples TRBV9 to TRBJ2-7; tentatively, D is TRBD2 (7 bases). There are 15 residues in the CDR3. The germline CDR1 and CDR2 sequences are SGDLS and YYNGEE. V was cut by 10 bases and J by 3 bases, with 23 bases left in between. CDR3 bases: TGTGCCGGGGGGGCGGCCCATACCCAAGACTACGAGCAGTACTTC. It translates to CAGGAAHTQDYEQYF.

J is TRBJ1-5 and V is TRBV6-2 or TRBV6-3; weak D call: TRBD1 (5 bases). CDR3 length equals 15 residues. CDR1 and CDR2 from the germline V gene are MNHEY and SVGEGT. Trimming took 4 bases from V and 2 from J, leaving 12 bases between them. CDR3 nucleotide sequence: TGTGCCAGCAGTTGGGACCAAAACCGCAATCAGCCCCAGCATTTT. Translation gives CASSWDQNRNQPQHF.

The chain recombines TRBV20-1 with TRBJ1-1, with D tentatively TRBD1 (6 bases). The germline V gene has CDR1 DFQATT and CDR2 SNEGSKA (reference sequence). The length of the CDR3 is 13 residues. V lost 6 bases and J 7 bases, leaving 18 bases between the germline ends. CDR3: CSAIHRERVEAFF. In DNA form, the CDR3 reads TGCAGTGCCATACACAGGGAAAGGGTTGAAGCTTTCTTT.

This clonotype came up a few times. The V call is TRBV7-9, the J call TRBJ2-7; 9 bases are a match to TRBD1. Germline V CDR1 and CDR2: SEHNR, FQNEAQ (reference sequence). J lost 1 base, V lost 4 bases, and 8 bases had no gene match. The CDR3 is 16 amino acids. The CDR3 is CASSSKVGTGSYEQYF. CDR3 bases: TGTGCCAGCAGCTCCAAAGTCGGGACAGGGTCCTACGAGCAGTACTTC.

This clonotype was picked up a small number of times. This chain links TRBV3-1 with TRBJ2-4, with D possibly being TRBD1 (5 bases). The CDR3 is made up of 13 amino acids. Deletions cut 3 bases from V and 9 bases from J, with 12 bases between. Per the germline V gene, CDR1 is LGHDT and CDR2 is YNNKEL (reference sequence). The CDR3 DNA sequence: TGTGCCAGCAGCCAGATCGCCCAGGGCATTCAGTACTTC. Translating it yields CASSQIAQGIQYF.

The V call is TRBV6-1, the J call TRBJ2-6, with a tentative D call TRBD1 (6 bases). The CDR3 length is 16 residues. With 8 bases removed from V and 1 base from J, the gap between germline ends came to 15 bases. CDR1 is MNHNS and CDR2 is SASEGT in the germline V gene. The DNA for the CDR3 is TGTGCCAGCTTACCGGGACATCAATCTGGGGCCAACGTCCTGACTTTC. As protein: CASLPGHQSGANVLTF.

The CDR3 protein is CASSPPESYNSPLHF. CDR3 DNA sequence: TGTGCCAGCTCACCACCAGAATCTTATAATTCACCCCTCCACTTT. The chain is built from TRBV18 and TRBJ1-6; unclear D gene. V dropped 0 bases and J dropped 4 bases, with 7 bases sitting between them. This CDR3 is 15 amino acids long. From germline, CDR1 is KGHSH and CDR2 LQKENI.

V is TRBV20-1 and J is TRBJ2-7; D is possibly TRBD1 (5 bases). This CDR3 spans 13 amino acids. Trimming pared 3 bases from V and 0 bases from J, leaving 9 bases between. Germline V gene data show CDR1 as DFQATT and CDR2 as SNEGSKA (reference sequence). The CDR3 coding sequence is TGCAGTGCTAGGACAGATCTCTCCTACGAGCAGTACTTC. This translates into CSARTDLSYEQYF.

V is TRBV14 and J is TRBJ2-7; no definite D call. The V end was cut by 7 bases, the J end by 1 base, with 11 bases between. CDR1 is SGHDN, CDR2 FVKESK, per germline. The CDR3 totals 13 residues. CDR3 sequence: CASMSPVSYEQYF. For the CDR3, the DNA is TGTGCCAGCATGAGTCCGGTTTCCTACGAGCAGTACTTC.

The chain has TRBV7-8 and TRBJ2-7; TRBD2 is a possible D gene (6 bases). The CDR3 spans 14 residues. The germline V and J ends were trimmed by 3 bases and 1 base, with 10 bases remaining between them. Germline assignment: CDR1 SGHVS and CDR2 FQNEAQ. The CDR3 coding sequence is TGTGCCAGCAGCTTCCGGGACTGGTCCTACGAGCAGTACTTC. Residues: CASSFRDWSYEQYF.

This clonotype was counted only a few times. This sequence joins TRBV7-2 and TRBJ1-2, with D hard to call. CDR3 length: 12 residues. V was trimmed by 1 base and J by 3 bases, leaving 3 bases between them. CDR1 and CDR2 (germline): SGHTA, FQGNSA. CDR3 sequence (DNA): TGTGCCAGCAGCTTAGATGACTATGGCTACACCTTC. It codes for CASSLDDYGYTF.

This clonotype was seen a handful of times. V is TRBV6-6 and J is TRBJ2-7, with 7 bases lining up with TRBD1. Losses at the gene ends were 6 bases for V and 2 bases for J; bases not matched to a gene: 10. Germline CDR1 is MNHNY and CDR2 is SVGAGI (reference sequence). CDR3 length: 15 residues. CDR3 in DNA: TGTGCCAGCAGCTACCCATTAGGGACAGCCTACGAGCAGTACTTC. It yields the protein CASSYPLGTAYEQYF.

This clonotype was seen only a few times. This chain connects TRBV12-3 or TRBV12-4 to TRBJ2-1; 7 bases are shared with TRBD1. V dropped 5 bases and J dropped 5; count of bases not matched to a gene: 18. This CDR3 region has 18 residues. The DNA of the CDR3 is TGTGCCAGCAGTGAGTTCGCCGAGCAGGGGGTTAGGAACAATGAGCAGTTCTTC. It specifies CASSEFAEQGVRNNEQFF.

This clonotype was recorded a few times. This chain uses TRBV28 with TRBJ2-1; maybe TRBD2 (6 bases). There are 16 residues in the CDR3. The V end was cut by 2 bases, the J end by 0 bases, with 11 bases between. Germline V CDR1 and CDR2: MDHEN, SYDVKM. The CDR3 DNA reads TGTGCCAGCAGTTTACCCCGACTAGTCTCCTACAATGAGCAGTTCTTC. It is translated as CASSLPRLVSYNEQFF.

The chain is built from TRBV6-5 and TRBJ2-7; D is perhaps TRBD1 or TRBD2 (5 bases each). V dropped 4 bases and J dropped 1 base, with 14 bases sitting between them. Germline-derived CDR1 and CDR2 are MNHEY and SVGAGI. The CDR3 is 15 amino acids. This CDR3 reads CASSSTGTASYEQYF. CDR3 DNA: TGTGCCAGCAGTTCCACCGGGACGGCGTCCTACGAGCAGTACTTC.

The rearrangement uses TRBV12-3 or TRBV12-4 and TRBJ2-7, with 9 positions matching TRBD2. The junction had 7 bases not matched to a gene; V was cut back by 5 bases and J by 2 bases. The CDR3 has 15 residues. The CDR3 nucleotides read TGTGCCAGCAGTGGCGTAGCGGGGGTCCCCTACGAGCAGTACTTC. Translation: CASSGVAGVPYEQYF.